This T cell receptor beta chain was sequenced in a study of Ad26.COV2.S vaccination and SARS-CoV-2 variants. Overall study: Once, or twice with 56 days between doses, Ad26.COV2.S was given intramuscularly. General study findings and limits: Those who received the vaccine showed greater spike-specific TCR breadth than those given placebo.

Treatment denoted: over 15 received Ad26.COV2.S at low or high dose, single or two shots; roughly 5 received placebo; per-sample allocation not given. Material that was analyzed had been drawn on day 63 after the first vaccine or placebo injection. This vaccine is an Ad26 vector that expresses the Wuhan-strain SARS-CoV-2 spike. Using immunoSEQ multiplex PCR, the repertoire was profiled, and TCRdb retains in-frame clones only, with some absent. The sample includes about 440,000 clones, roughly 88% seen only once; the top ten take roughly 3.9%. On this clone: Its target is not known. In the same sample, other DNA sequences code for this CDR3.

Germline loops: CDR1 SGDLS, CDR2 YYNGEE. V dropped 4 bases and J dropped 3; count of bases not matched to a gene: 4. This CDR3 spans 14 amino acids. The source material was peripheral blood, sampled in a trial of Ad26.COV2.S vaccine versus placebo. The chain links TRBV9 to TRBJ2-7, with 10 positions matching TRBD2. This receptor was obtained from a person aged 18 to 65 who received the Ad26.COV2.S COVID-19 vaccine or a placebo. The CDR3 loop reads CASSPRLAGYEQYF. The CDR3 DNA is TGTGCCAGCAGCCCTCGACTAGCGGGCTACGAGCAGTACTTC.